This paragraph covers one TCR beta chain sequence. The source of the sample is a study of blood T cell repertoires in COVID-19. Study at large: Acute and convalescent COVID-19 specimens originated in the United States, Italy and Spain. Nucleic acid was either cDNA or gDNA, and it came from T cells, B-cell-depleted T cells, or PBMCs.

The CDR3 extends over 14 amino acids. The germline V gene has CDR1 SGHDT and CDR2 YYEEEE. V was trimmed by 2 bases and J by 2 bases, leaving 11 bases between them. Study processing details: Reference gene primer amplification gave estimated nucleated cell counts. The data were produced by immunoSEQ multiplex PCR, yet TCRdb's version contains in-frame clones alone and is incomplete. The V and J calls and the clone size are those of that table, but D and trimming were determined from the DNA. The data contain some 260,000 clones, 85% to 90% of them singletons. V and J are TRBV5-6 and TRBJ2-7, with D perhaps TRBD1 (5 bases). The material sequenced was peripheral blood. The origin of this receptor is a woman in her forties who had recovered from COVID-19. CDR3: CASSFPTGAYEQYV. CDR3 coding DNA: TGTGCCAGCAGCTTCCCCACAGGAGCCTACGAGCAGTACGTC.